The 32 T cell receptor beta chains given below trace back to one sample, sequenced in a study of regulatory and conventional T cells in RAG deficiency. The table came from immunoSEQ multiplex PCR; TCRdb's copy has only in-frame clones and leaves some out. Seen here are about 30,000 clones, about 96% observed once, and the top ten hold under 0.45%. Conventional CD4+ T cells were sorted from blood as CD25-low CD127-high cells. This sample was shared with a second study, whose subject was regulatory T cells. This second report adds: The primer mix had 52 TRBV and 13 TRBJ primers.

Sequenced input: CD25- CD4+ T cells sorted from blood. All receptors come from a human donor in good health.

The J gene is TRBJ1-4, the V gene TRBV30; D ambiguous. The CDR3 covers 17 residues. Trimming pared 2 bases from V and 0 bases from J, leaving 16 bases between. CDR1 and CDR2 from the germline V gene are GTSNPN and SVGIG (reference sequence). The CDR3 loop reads CAWSSGDGGATNEKLFF. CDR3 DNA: TGTGCCTGGAGTAGTGGAGACGGTGGTGCAACTAATGAAAAACTGTTTTTT.

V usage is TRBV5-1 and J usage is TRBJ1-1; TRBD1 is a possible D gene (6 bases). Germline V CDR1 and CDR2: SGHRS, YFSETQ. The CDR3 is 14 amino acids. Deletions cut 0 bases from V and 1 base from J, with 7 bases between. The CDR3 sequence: CASSLDRENTEAFF. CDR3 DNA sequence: TGCGCCAGCAGCTTGGACAGGGAGAACACTGAAGCTTTCTTT.

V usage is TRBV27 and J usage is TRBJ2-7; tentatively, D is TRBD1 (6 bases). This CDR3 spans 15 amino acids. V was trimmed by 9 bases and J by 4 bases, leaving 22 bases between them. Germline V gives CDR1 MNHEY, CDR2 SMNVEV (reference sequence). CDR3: CASRMTGLSLYEQYF. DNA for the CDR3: TGTGCCAGTAGAATGACAGGTTTATCCCTTTACGAGCAGTACTTC.

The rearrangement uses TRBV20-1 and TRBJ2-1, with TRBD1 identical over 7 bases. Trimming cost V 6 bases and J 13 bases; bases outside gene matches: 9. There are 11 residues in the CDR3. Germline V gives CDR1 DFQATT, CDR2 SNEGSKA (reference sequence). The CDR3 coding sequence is TGCAGTGCGGATCGAACAGGGGATCAGTTCTTC. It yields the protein CSADRTGDQFF.

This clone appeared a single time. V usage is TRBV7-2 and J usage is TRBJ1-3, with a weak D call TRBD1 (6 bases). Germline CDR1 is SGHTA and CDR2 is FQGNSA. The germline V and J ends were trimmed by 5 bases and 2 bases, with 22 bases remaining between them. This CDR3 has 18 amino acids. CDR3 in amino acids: CASSLLSWQAGAGNTIYF. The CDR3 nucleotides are TGTGCCAGCAGCCTCCTCTCGTGGCAGGCAGGGGCTGGAAACACCATATATTTT. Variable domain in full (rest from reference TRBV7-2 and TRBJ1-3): GAGVSQSPSNKVTEKGKDVELRCDPISGHTALYWYRQSLGQGLEFLIYFQGNSAPDKSGLPSDRFSAERTGGSVSTLTIQRTQQEDSAVYLCASSLLSWQAGAGNTIYFGEGSWLTVV.

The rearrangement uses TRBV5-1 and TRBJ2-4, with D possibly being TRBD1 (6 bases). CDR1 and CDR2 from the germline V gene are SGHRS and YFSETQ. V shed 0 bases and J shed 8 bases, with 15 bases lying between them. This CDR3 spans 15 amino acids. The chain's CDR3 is CASSLVSGAGDIQYF. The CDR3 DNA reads TGCGCCAGCAGCTTGGTTTCAGGGGCTGGGGACATTCAGTACTTC.

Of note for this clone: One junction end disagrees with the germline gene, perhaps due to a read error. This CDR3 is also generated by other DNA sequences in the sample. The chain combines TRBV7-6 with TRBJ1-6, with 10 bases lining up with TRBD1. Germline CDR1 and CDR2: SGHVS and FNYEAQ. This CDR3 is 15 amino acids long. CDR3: CASSIRQGANSPLHF. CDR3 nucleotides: TGTGCCAGCAGCATAAGACAGGGGGCAAATTCCCCCCTCCACTTT.

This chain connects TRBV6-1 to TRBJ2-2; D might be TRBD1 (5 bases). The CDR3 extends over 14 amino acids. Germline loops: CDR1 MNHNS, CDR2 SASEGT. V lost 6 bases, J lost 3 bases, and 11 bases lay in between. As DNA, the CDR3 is TGTGCCAGCAGCAGGGATCCGGACACCGGGGAGCTGTTTTTT. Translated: CASSRDPDTGELFF.

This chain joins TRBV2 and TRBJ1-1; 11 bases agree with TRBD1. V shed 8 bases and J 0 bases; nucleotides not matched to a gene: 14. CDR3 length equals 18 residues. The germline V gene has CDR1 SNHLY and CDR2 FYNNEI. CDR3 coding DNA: TGTGCCAGCTGCGGACAGGGGGCGCGCATCTCGATGAACACTGAAGCTTTCTTT. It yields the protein CASCGQGARISMNTEAFF.

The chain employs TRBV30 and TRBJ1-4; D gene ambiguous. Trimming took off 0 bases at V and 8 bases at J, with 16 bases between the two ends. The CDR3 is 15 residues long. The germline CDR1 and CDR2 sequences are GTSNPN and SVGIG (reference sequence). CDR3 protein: CAWSVQRTVGEKLFF. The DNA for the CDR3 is TGTGCCTGGAGTGTACAGAGAACAGTCGGAGAAAAACTGTTTTTT.

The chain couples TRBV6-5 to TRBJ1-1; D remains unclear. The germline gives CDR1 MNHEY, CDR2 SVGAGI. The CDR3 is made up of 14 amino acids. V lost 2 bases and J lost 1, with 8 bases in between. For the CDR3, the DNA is TGTGCCAGCAGTTACGAGGGCTCGAACACTGAAGCTTTCTTT. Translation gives CASSYEGSNTEAFF.

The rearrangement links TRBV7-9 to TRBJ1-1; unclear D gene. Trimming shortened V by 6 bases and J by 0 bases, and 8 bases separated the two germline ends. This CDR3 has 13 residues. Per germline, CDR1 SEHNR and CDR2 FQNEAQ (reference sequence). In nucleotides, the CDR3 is TGTGCCAGCAGTCTGGACTTGAACACTGAAGCTTTCTTT. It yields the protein CASSLDLNTEAFF.

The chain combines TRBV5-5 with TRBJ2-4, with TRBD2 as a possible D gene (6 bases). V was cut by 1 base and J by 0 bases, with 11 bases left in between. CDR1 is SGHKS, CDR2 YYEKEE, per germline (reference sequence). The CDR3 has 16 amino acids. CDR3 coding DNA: TGTGCCAGCAGCTTGTCGGAGGGACGAGCCAAAAACATTCAGTACTTC. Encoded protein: CASSLSEGRAKNIQYF.

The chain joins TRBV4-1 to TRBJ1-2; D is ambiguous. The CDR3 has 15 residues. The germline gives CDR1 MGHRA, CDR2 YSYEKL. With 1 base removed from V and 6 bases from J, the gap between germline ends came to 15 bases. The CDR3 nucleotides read TGCGCCAGCAGCCAAGTTCTTGAGGTGTCGCATGGCTACACCTTC. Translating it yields CASSQVLEVSHGYTF.

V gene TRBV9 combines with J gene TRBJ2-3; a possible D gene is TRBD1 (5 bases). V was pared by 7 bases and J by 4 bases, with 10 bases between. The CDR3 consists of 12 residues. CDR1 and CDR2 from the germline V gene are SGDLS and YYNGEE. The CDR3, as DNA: TGTGCCAGCCGAACAGGTTCAGATACGCAGTATTTT. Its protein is CASRTGSDTQYF.

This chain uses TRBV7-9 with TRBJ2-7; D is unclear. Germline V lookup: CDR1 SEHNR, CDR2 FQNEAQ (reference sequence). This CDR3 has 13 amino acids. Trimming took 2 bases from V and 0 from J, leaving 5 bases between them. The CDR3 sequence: CASSLRNSYEQYF. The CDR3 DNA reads TGTGCCAGCAGCTTACGTAACTCCTACGAGCAGTACTTC.

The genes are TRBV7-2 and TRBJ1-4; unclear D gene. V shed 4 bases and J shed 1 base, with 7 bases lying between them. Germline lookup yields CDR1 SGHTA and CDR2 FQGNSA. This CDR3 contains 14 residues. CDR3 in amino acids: CASSWEGTNEKLFF. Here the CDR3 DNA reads TGTGCCAGCAGCTGGGAGGGAACTAATGAAAAACTGTTTTTT.

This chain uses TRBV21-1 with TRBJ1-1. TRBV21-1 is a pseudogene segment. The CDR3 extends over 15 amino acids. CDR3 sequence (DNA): TGTGCCAGCAGCAAGGGGGGGGGTCGGAACACTGAAGCTTTCTTT. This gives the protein CASSKGGGRNTEAFF.

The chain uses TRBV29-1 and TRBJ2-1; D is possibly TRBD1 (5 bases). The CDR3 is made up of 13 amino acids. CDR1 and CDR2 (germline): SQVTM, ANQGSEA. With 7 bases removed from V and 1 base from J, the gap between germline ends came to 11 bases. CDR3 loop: CSAGFSSYNEQFF. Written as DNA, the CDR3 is TGCAGCGCAGGGTTTAGTTCCTACAATGAGCAGTTCTTC.

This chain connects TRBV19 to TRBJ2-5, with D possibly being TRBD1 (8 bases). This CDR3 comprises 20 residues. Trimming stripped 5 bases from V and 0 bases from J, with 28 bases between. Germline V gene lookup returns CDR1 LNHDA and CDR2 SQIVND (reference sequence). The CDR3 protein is CASSGWAGTGSREDQETQYF. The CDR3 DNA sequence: TGTGCCAGTAGTGGGTGGGCAGGGACAGGTTCTCGGGAGGACCAAGAGACCCAGTACTTC.

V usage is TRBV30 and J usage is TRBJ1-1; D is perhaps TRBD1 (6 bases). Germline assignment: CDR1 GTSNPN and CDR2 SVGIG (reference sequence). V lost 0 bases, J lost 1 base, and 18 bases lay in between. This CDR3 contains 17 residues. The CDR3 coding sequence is TGTGCCTGGAGTGTAGGGGGGGCACCCAAAGGGAACACTGAAGCTTTCTTT. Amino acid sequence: CAWSVGGAPKGNTEAFF.

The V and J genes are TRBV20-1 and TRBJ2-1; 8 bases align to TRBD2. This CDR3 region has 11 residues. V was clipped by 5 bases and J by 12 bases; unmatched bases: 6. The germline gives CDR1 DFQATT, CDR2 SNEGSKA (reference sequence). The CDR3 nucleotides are TGCAGTGCTTCTGGGACTAGTCCGCAGTTCTTC. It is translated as CSASGTSPQFF.

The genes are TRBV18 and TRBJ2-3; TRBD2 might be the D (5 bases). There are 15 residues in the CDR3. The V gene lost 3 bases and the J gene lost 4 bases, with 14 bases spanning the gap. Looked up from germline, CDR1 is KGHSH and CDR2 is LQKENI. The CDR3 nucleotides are TGTGCCAGCTCACCCACGGGAACGAGGGCAGATACGCAGTATTTT. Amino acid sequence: CASSPTGTRADTQYF.

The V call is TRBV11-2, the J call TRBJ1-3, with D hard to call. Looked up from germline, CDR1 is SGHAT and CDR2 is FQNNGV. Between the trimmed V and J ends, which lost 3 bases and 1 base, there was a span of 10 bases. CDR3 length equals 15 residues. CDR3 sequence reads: CASSFTRGSGNTIYF. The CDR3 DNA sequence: TGTGCCAGCAGCTTTACTCGGGGATCTGGAAACACCATATATTTT.

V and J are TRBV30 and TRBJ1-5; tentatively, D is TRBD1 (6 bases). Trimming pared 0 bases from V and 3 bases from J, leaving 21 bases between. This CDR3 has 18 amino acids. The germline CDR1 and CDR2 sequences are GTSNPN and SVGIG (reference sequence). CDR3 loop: CAWSVGGPLGSSNQPQHF. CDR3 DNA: TGTGCCTGGAGTGTTGGGGGCCCCCTGGGGTCGTCCAATCAGCCCCAGCATTTT.

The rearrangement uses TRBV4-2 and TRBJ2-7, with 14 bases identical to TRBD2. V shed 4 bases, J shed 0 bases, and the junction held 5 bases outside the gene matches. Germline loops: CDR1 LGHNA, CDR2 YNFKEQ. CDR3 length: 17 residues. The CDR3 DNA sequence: TGTGCCAGCAGCCCCGGACTAGCGGGGGGCCTCTCCTACGAGCAGTACTTC. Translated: CASSPGLAGGLSYEQYF.

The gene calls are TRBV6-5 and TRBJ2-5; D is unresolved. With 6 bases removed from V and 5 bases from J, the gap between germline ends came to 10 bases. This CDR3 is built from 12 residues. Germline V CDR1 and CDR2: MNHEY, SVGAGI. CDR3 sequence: CASRHISETQYF. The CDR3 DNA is TGTGCCAGCAGACACATCTCGGAGACCCAGTACTTC.

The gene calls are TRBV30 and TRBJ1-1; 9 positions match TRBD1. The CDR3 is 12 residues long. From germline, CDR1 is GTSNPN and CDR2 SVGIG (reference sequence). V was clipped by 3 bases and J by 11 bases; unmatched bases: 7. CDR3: CAWSGTGPGAFF. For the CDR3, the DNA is TGTGCCTGGAGCGGGACAGGGCCGGGTGCTTTCTTT.

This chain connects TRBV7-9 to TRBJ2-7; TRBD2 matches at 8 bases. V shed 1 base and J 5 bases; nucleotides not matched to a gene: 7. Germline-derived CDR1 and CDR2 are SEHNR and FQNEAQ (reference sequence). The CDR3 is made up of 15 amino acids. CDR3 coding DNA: TGTGCCAGCAGCTTAGACGGGACTAGAGTCCACGAGCAGTACTTC. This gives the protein CASSLDGTRVHEQYF. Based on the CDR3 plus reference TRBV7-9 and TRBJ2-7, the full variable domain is DTGVSQNPRHKITKRGQNVTFRCDPISEHNRLYWYRQTLGQGPEFLTYFQNEAQLEKSRLLSDRFSAERPKGSFSTLEIQRTEQGDSAMYLCASSLDGTRVHEQYFGPGTRLTVT.

CDR3 region: CAWMGGSGNTIYF. The CDR3 region has the DNA TGTGCCTGGATGGGGGGCTCTGGAAACACCATATATTTT. This rearrangement joins TRBV30 to TRBJ1-3, with a tentative D call TRBD1 (5 bases). CDR1 and CDR2 (germline): GTSNPN, SVGIG (reference sequence). The V end lost 4 bases, the J end lost 0 bases, and 7 bases lay between the germline ends. CDR3 length equals 13 residues. The complete variable domain, with remaining parts taken from reference TRBV30 and TRBJ1-3, reads SQTIHQWPATLVQPVGSPLSLECTVEGTSNPNLYWYRQAAGRGLQLLFYSVGIGQISSEVPQNLSASRPQDRQFILSSKKLLLSDSGFYLCAWMGGSGNTIYFGEGSWLTVV.

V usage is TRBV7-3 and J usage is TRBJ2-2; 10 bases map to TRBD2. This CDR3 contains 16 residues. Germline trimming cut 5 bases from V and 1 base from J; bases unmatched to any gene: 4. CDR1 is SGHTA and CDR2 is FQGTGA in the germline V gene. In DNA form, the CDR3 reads TGTGCCAGCAGCCCTAGCGGGAGTGGGAACACCGGGGAGCTGTTTTTT. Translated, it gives CASSPSGSGNTGELFF.

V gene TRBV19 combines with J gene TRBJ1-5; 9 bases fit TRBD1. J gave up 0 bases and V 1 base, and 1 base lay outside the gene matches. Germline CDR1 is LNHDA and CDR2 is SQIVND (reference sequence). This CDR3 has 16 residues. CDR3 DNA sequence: TGTGCCAGTAGTATAGTGACAGGGGGTAGCAATCAGCCCCAGCATTTT. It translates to CASSIVTGGSNQPQHF.